Sequencing of this T cell receptor beta chain was carried out in a study of PD-1 blockade in classical Hodgkin lymphoma. Overall study findings and caveats: There was a significant rise in CD4+ TCR diversity by C4D1, with no such rise for CD8+. When set against healthy donors, newly diagnosed patients were reported to show lower baseline TCR diversity.

Libraries were prepared by immunoSEQ multiplex PCR; TCRdb keeps only in-frame clonotypes and omits some of them. The sample shows over 80,000 clones, about nine tenths of them seen only once. Brentuximab vedotin exposure varied among the patients, all of whom had relapsed after autologous stem cell transplantation. About this clone itself: What it recognizes is unknown.

This TCR came from a human donor with classical Hodgkin lymphoma. The sample here was peripheral blood mononuclear cells (PBMCs), taken at baseline.

The CDR3 DNA follows: TGTGCCAGCAGCCCAACCCCTGGCCCACTCCCCTACAATGAGCAGTTCTTC. It yields the protein CASSPTPGPLPYNEQFF. V and J are TRBV9 and TRBJ2-1; unclear D gene. Germline assignment: CDR1 SGDLS and CDR2 YYNGEE. The CDR3 covers 17 residues. The V and J ends lost 4 bases and 2 bases respectively, with 19 bases between them.